A single sample is the source of the 21 T cell receptor beta chains below, sequenced in a study of shared clonotypes between healthy human individuals. Naive CD8 cells were CD45RO-negative, positively selected for CCR7, excluding terminally differentiated effector memory CD45RA+ cells. Method: immunoSEQ multiplex PCR; TCRdb's copy keeps in-frame clones and lacks some. The sample carries 660,000 or so clones, 95% to 96% recorded once. Sequenced: naive CD8+ T cells sorted from blood. These receptors were collected from a woman aged 25-40 years in good health.

V gene TRBV19 combines with J gene TRBJ2-7, with 7 bases fitting TRBD1. CDR3 length equals 14 residues. V gave up 3 bases and J gave up 3 bases; unmatched junction bases: 5. CDR1 and CDR2 (germline): LNHDA, SQIVND (reference sequence). In DNA form, the CDR3 reads TGTGCCAGTAGTATTCGCGACAGGGACTACGAGCAGTACTTC. This translates into CASSIRDRDYEQYF.

CDR3 sequence: CASSVGRGTEAFF. The CDR3 DNA sequence: TGTGCCAGCAGCGTAGGGAGGGGAACTGAAGCTTTCTTT. The chain joins TRBV9 to TRBJ1-1, with D possibly being TRBD1 (5 bases). The CDR3 contains 13 residues. Looked up from germline, CDR1 is SGDLS and CDR2 is YYNGEE. The V gene lost 0 bases and the J gene lost 5 bases, with 8 bases spanning the gap.

The chain employs TRBV5-1 and TRBJ2-5; no clear D gene. The CDR3 has 14 amino acids. Germline CDR1 reads SGHRS; CDR2 reads YFSETQ. The germline V and J ends were trimmed by 0 bases and 0 bases, with 6 bases remaining between them. The CDR3 region is CASSLELDQETQYF. CDR3 DNA sequence: TGCGCCAGCAGCTTGGAGCTGGACCAAGAGACCCAGTACTTC. The whole variable domain, filled in from reference TRBV5-1 and TRBJ2-5, reads KAGVTQTPRYLIKTRGQQVTLSCSPISGHRSVSWYQQTPGQGLQFLFEYFSETQRNKGNFPGRFSGRQFSNSRSEMNVSTLELGDSALYLCASSLELDQETQYFGPGTRLLVL.

The chain employs TRBV28 and TRBJ2-3, with 13 bases identical to TRBD2. This CDR3 comprises 15 residues. Germline assignment: CDR1 MDHEN and CDR2 SYDVKM. J lost 3 bases, V lost 8 bases, and 5 bases had no gene match. The CDR3 DNA sequence: TGTGCCAGCGGTCGACTAGCGGGAGGAACAGATACGCAGTATTTT. It codes for CASGRLAGGTDTQYF.

The V and J genes are TRBV6-1 and TRBJ1-5; D remains ambiguous. The CDR3 spans 14 residues. The ends were cut back, 8 bases at V and 6 bases at J, with 17 bases in the middle. The germline V gene has CDR1 MNHNS and CDR2 SASEGT. DNA of the CDR3: TGTGCCAGCGCCCTTAAAGTAGCGGGTCAGCCCCAGCATTTT. The encoded protein is CASALKVAGQPQHF.

This chain uses TRBV6-5 with TRBJ2-7, with no clear D. Germline CDR1 reads MNHEY; CDR2 reads SVGAGI. The CDR3 length is 14 residues. Trimming took 7 bases from V and 0 from J, leaving 13 bases between them. The CDR3 loop reads CASTPDSTSYEQYF. The CDR3 nucleotides are TGTGCCAGCACCCCCGACTCGACCTCCTACGAGCAGTACTTC.

Notes on this clone: At the DNA level, this CDR3 is encoded by other sequences in the same sample as well. This chain uses TRBV5-4 with TRBJ2-7; D possibly uses TRBD1 or TRBD2 (5 bases each). Trimming removed 0 bases at V and 3 bases at J, with 7 bases between. CDR1 and CDR2 (germline): SGHNT, YYREEE (reference sequence). The CDR3 sequence is 13 residues long. This chain's CDR3 is CASSLVGDYEQYF. CDR3 bases: TGTGCCAGCAGCTTGGTGGGGGACTACGAGCAGTACTTC. Supplemented by reference TRBV5-4 and TRBJ2-7, the full variable domain reads ETGVTQSPTHLIKTRGQQVTLRCSSQSGHNTVSWYQQALGQGPQFIFQYYREEENGRGNFPPRFSGLQFPNYSSELNVNALELDDSALYLCASSLVGDYEQYFGPGTRLTVT.

The chain has TRBV5-6 and TRBJ2-7; 8 bases align to TRBD2. Germline V gene data show CDR1 as SGHDT and CDR2 as YYEEEE. The CDR3 consists of 15 residues. V dropped 4 bases and J dropped 0; count of bases not matched to a gene: 6. CDR3 in amino acids: CASSAGGGSSYEQYF. As DNA, the CDR3 is TGTGCCAGCAGCGCGGGGGGCGGGAGCTCCTACGAGCAGTACTTC.

The V gene is TRBV19, the J gene TRBJ1-1, with D unclear. Trimming cost V 6 bases and J 3 bases, with 17 bases left between them. This CDR3 spans 15 amino acids. Germline CDR1 is LNHDA and CDR2 is SQIVND (reference sequence). The DNA of the CDR3 is TGTGCCAGTAGGTTAAGTACTACCCGGGACACTGAAGCTTTCTTT. Residues: CASRLSTTRDTEAFF.

The chain couples TRBV18 to TRBJ2-2; the D gene is possibly TRBD2 (6 bases). Germline V gene data show CDR1 as KGHSH and CDR2 as LQKENI. Trimming cost V 3 bases and J 3 bases, with 14 bases left between them. This CDR3 contains 16 residues. The CDR3 loop reads CASSPTRERDTGELFF. The CDR3 coding sequence is TGTGCCAGCTCACCGACCAGGGAGCGGGACACCGGGGAGCTGTTTTTT.

The chain employs TRBV7-9 and TRBJ2-1; 9 bases line up with TRBD2. J lost 2 bases, V lost 5 bases, and 7 bases had no gene match. CDR1 and CDR2 from the germline V gene are SEHNR and FQNEAQ (reference sequence). CDR3 length equals 16 residues. The CDR3 loop is CASSSSSGRPYNEQFF. Here the CDR3 DNA reads TGTGCCAGCAGCAGCTCAAGCGGGAGGCCCTACAATGAGCAGTTCTTC. Full variable domain (outside the CDR3, taken from reference TRBV7-9 and TRBJ2-1): DTGVSQNPRHKITKRGQNVTFRCDPISEHNRLYWYRQTLGQGPEFLTYFQNEAQLEKSRLLSDRFSAERPKGSFSTLEIQRTEQGDSAMYLCASSSSSGRPYNEQFFGPGTRLTVL.

V gene TRBV27 combines with J gene TRBJ1-2; 12 bases are a match to TRBD1. The J segment lost 6 bases and the V segment lost 5 bases, leaving 4 bases of the junction unmatched. Germline lookup yields CDR1 MNHEY and CDR2 SMNVEV (reference sequence). The CDR3 extends over 14 amino acids. The CDR3 loop is CASSGTGGANGYTF. The CDR3 bases are TGTGCCAGCAGTGGGACAGGGGGCGCGAATGGCTACACCTTC.

This chain links TRBV11-2 with TRBJ2-1, with 8 positions matching TRBD2. This CDR3 region has 18 residues. Per germline, CDR1 SGHAT and CDR2 FQNNGV. The J segment lost 2 bases and the V segment lost 7 bases, leaving 16 bases of the junction unmatched. The CDR3 loop reads CASTPGPTSGRPYNEQFF. CDR3 DNA: TGTGCCAGCACCCCCGGGCCCACTAGCGGTCGCCCCTACAATGAGCAGTTCTTC.

The chain is built from TRBV27 and TRBJ2-3; D unclear. Trimming pared 1 base from V and 2 bases from J, leaving 10 bases between. Germline loops: CDR1 MNHEY, CDR2 SMNVEV (reference sequence). This CDR3 is 15 amino acids long. The CDR3 is CASSLFDVPTDTQYF. CDR3 bases: TGTGCCAGCAGTTTATTTGACGTACCCACAGATACGCAGTATTTT.

CDR3 residues: CASSIRAGRFYEQYF. DNA for the CDR3: TGTGCCAGTAGTATTCGGGCAGGGAGGTTCTACGAGCAGTACTTC. The V call is TRBV19, the J call TRBJ2-7, with D tentatively TRBD2 (6 bases). Trimming took 3 bases from V and 3 from J, leaving 15 bases between them. Germline V gene sequence: CDR1 LNHDA, CDR2 SQIVND (reference sequence). The CDR3 length is 15 residues.

CDR3 nucleotides: TGTGCCAGCAGTTTGTCACAGGAGGGGGGCACTGAAGCTTTCTTT. Translation gives CASSLSQEGGTEAFF. The gene calls are TRBV27 and TRBJ1-1, with D maybe TRBD1 (6 bases). Trimming pared 3 bases from V and 4 bases from J, leaving 15 bases between. The CDR3 spans 15 residues. Germline values: CDR1 MNHEY, CDR2 SMNVEV (reference sequence).

The chain uses TRBV29-1 and TRBJ2-1; D uncertain. This CDR3 comprises 12 residues. V lost 4 bases and J lost 7, with 11 bases in between. Germline lookup yields CDR1 SQVTM and CDR2 ANQGSEA. The CDR3 DNA is TGCAGCGTTGCCTTGACCCTGAATGAGCAGTTCTTC. This gives the protein CSVALTLNEQFF.

For this clone: Other DNA sequences in this specimen translate into the identical CDR3. The rearrangement links TRBV6-5 to TRBJ2-7, with D unclear. V was cut by 5 bases and J by 2 bases, with 4 bases left in between. This CDR3 is 11 amino acids long. Per the germline V gene, CDR1 is MNHEY and CDR2 is SVGAGI. Here the CDR3 DNA reads TGTGCCAGCAGTAGTCCCTACGAGCAGTACTTC. Translation gives CASSSPYEQYF.

The rearrangement links TRBV13 to TRBJ2-5; TRBD1 agrees at 8 bases. The V gene's germline CDR1 is PRHDT and CDR2 FYEKMQ (reference sequence). The CDR3 has 15 amino acids. V dropped 5 bases and J dropped 5; count of bases not matched to a gene: 10. DNA of the CDR3: TGTGCCAGCAGCCCTCAGACAGGGGCGGGGGAGACCCAGTACTTC. It specifies CASSPQTGAGETQYF.

The chain employs TRBV9 and TRBJ2-2; D not certain. V lost 0 bases to trimming and J lost 0 bases, with 9 bases between them. The CDR3 is 16 amino acids. The germline V gene encodes CDR1 SGDLS and CDR2 YYNGEE. CDR3 nucleotide sequence: TGTGCCAGCAGCGTAGAGTTAACAGCGAACACCGGGGAGCTGTTTTTT. Protein sequence: CASSVELTANTGELFF.

The sample holds one count of this clone. This chain connects TRBV28 to TRBJ1-1; tentatively, D is TRBD1 (5 bases). This CDR3 comprises 15 residues. Germline V gene lookup returns CDR1 MDHEN and CDR2 SYDVKM. Trimming took off 1 base at V and 8 bases at J, with 17 bases between the two ends. The CDR3 spells CASSLFQVAWGEAFF. CDR3 sequence (DNA): TGTGCCAGCAGTTTATTCCAGGTAGCCTGGGGCGAAGCTTTCTTT.